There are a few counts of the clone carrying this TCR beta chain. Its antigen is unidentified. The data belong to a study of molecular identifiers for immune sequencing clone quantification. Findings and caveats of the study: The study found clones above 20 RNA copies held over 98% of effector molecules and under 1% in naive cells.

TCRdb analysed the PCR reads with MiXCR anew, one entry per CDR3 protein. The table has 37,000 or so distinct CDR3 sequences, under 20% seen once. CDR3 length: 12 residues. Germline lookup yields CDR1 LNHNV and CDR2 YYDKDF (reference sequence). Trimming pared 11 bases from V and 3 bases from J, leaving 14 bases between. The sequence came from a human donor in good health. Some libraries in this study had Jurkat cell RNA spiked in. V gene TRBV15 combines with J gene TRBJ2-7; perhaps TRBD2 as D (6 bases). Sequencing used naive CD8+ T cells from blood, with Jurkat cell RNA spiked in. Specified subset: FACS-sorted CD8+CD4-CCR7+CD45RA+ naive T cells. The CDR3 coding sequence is TGTGCCTCCGGTGGCGGGGACTACGAGCAGTACTTC. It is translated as CASGGGDYEQYF. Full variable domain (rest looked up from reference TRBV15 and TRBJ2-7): DAMVIQNPRYQVTQFGKPVTLSCSQTLNHNVMYWYQQKSSQAPKLLFHYYDKDFNNEADTPDNFQSRRPNTSFCFLDIRSPGLGDTAMYLCASGGGDYEQYFGPGTRLTVT.